This T cell receptor beta chain was sequenced in a study of T-cell reconstitution after alpha-beta-depleted transplantation in children. Researchers prepared the TCRbeta library using unique molecular identifiers, the study reports. TCRdb re-called the PCR reads through MiXCR, storing one row per CDR3 protein. Among nearly 400,000 distinct CDR3 sequences listed, about a fifth were seen once. In this sample, this clonotype turned up a few times. Germline values: CDR1 ENHRY, CDR2 SYGVKD. Trimming cost V 6 bases and J 2 bases, with 11 bases left between them. The CDR3 is made up of 14 amino acids. Sequenced here: PBMCs from the stem cell graft donor, sampled from the stem cell graft. The chain employs TRBV10-3 and TRBJ1-5, with D hard to call. This clonotype was sampled from a human donor who donated a stem cell graft to a child with acute myeloid leukemia. CDR3 protein: CAISQVDGNQPQHF. CDR3 nucleotides: TGTGCCATCAGCCAGGTTGACGGCAATCAGCCCCAGCATTTT.